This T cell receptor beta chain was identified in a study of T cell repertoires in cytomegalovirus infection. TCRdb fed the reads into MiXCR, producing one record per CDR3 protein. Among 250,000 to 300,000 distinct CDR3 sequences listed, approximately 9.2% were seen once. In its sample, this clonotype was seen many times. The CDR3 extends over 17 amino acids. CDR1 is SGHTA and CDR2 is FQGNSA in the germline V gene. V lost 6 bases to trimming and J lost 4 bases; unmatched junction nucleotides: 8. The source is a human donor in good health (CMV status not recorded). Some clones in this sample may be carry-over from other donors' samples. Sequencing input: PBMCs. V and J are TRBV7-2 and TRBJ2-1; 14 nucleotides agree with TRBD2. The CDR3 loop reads CASRRGGTSGGYNEQFF. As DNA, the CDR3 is TGTGCCAGCAGGCGAGGAGGGACTAGCGGGGGATACAATGAGCAGTTCTTC.